This T cell receptor (beta chain) comes out of a study of cytomegalovirus exposure and HLA in healthy donors. Trimming took off 4 bases at V and 0 bases at J, with 6 bases between the two ends. The CDR3 is made up of 13 amino acids. Germline values: CDR1 MRHNA, CDR2 SNTAGT. Sequencing used immunoSEQ multiplex PCR; TCRdb keeps in-frame clones, though not all of them. The sample lists more than 300,000 clones; approximately 90% were seen once. Only a few counts were recorded for this clone. The chain employs TRBV6-4 and TRBJ1-2; D is uncertain. Sample: PBMCs. The clonotype comes from a woman younger than 30 in good health and CMV-seronegative. In DNA form, the CDR3 reads TGTGCCAGCAGTGTGGCTTCTAACTATGGCTACACCTTC. It yields the protein CASSVASNYGYTF.